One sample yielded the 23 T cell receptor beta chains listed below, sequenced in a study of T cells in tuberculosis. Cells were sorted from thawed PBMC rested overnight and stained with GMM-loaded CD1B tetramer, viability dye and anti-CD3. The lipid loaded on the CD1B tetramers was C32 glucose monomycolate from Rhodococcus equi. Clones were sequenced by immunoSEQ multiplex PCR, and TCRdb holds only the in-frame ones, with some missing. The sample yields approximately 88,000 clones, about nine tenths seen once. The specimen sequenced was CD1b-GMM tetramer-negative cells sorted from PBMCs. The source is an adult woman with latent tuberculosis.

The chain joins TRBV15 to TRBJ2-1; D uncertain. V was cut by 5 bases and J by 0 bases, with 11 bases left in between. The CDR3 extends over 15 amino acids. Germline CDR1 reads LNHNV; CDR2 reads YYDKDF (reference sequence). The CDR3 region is CATSDDTSSYNEQFF. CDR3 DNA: TGTGCCACCAGCGACGACACGAGCTCCTACAATGAGCAGTTCTTC.

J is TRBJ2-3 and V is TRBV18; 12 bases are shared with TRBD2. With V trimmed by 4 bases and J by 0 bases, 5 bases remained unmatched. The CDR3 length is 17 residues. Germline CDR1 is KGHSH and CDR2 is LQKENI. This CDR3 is CASSLKTSGGSTDTQYF. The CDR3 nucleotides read TGTGCCAGCTCACTCAAGACTAGCGGGGGTAGCACAGATACGCAGTATTTT.

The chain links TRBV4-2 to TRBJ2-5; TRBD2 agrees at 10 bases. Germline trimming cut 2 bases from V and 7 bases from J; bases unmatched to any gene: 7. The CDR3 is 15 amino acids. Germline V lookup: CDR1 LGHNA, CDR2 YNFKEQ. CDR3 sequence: CASSQSLAGAWTQYF. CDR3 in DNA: TGTGCCAGCAGCCAATCTCTAGCGGGGGCCTGGACCCAGTACTTC.

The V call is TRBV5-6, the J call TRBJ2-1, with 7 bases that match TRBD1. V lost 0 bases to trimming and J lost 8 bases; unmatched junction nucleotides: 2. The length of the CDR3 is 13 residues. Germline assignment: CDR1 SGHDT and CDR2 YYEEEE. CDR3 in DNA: TGTGCCAGCAGCTTGGACAGGGGATATGAGCAGTTCTTC. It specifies CASSLDRGYEQFF.

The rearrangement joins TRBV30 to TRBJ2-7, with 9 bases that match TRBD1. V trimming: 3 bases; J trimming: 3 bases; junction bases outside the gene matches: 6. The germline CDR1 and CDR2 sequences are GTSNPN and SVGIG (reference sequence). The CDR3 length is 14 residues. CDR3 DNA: TGTGCCTGGAGAGACCCGGGACAGGGCTACGAGCAGTACTTC. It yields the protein CAWRDPGQGYEQYF.

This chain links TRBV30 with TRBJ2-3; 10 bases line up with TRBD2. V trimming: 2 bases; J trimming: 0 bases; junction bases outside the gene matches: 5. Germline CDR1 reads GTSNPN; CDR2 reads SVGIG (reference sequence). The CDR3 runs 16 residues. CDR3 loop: CAWSLAGARSTDTQYF. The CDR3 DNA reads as TGTGCCTGGAGTCTAGCGGGGGCCCGTAGCACAGATACGCAGTATTTT.

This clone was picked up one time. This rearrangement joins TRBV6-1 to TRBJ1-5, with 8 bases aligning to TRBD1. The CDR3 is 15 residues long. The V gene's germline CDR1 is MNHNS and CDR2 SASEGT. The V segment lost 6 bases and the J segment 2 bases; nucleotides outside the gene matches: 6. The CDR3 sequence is CASRLQGQGNQPQHF. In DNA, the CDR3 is TGTGCCAGCAGACTACAGGGACAGGGCAATCAGCCCCAGCATTTT.

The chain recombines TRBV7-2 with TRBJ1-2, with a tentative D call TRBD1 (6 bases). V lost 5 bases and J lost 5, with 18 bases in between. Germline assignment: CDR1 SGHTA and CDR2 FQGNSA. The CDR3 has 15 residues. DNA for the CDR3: TGTGCCAGCAGCGTCCGGACAGCGGCCCGTTATGGCTACACCTTC. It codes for CASSVRTAARYGYTF.

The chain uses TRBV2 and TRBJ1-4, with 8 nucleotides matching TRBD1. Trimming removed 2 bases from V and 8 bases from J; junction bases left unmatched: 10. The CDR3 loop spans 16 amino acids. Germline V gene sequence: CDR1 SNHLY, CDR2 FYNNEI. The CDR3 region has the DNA TGTGCCAGCAGTGAACTTCGGCCGGCAGGGGGCGAAAAACTGTTTTTT. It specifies CASSELRPAGGEKLFF.

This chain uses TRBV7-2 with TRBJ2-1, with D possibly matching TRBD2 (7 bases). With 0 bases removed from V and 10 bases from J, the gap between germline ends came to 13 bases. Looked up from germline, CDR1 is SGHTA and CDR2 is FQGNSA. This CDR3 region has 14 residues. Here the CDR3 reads CASSLAGRGPEQFF. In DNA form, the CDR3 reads TGTGCCAGCAGCTTAGCGGGGCGGGGGCCCGAGCAGTTCTTC.

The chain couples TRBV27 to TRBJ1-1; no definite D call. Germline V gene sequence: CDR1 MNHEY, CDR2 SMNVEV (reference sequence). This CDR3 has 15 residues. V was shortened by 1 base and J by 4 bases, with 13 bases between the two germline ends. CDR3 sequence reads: CASSLLGGLTTEAFF. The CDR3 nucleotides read TGTGCCAGCAGTTTATTGGGAGGGCTCACCACTGAAGCTTTCTTT.

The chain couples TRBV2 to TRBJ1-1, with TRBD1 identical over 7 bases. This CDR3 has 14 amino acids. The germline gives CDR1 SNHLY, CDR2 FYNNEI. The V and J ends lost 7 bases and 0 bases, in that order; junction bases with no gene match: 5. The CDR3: CASIPRGVNTEAFF. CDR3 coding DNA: TGTGCCAGCATTCCCAGGGGGGTGAACACTGAAGCTTTCTTT.

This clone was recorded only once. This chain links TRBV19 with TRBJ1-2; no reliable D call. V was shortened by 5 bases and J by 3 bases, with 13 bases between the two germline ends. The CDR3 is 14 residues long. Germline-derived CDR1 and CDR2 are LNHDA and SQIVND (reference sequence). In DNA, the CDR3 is TGTGCCAGTAGTGGCGGCTTTAAGTACTATGGCTACACCTTC. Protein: CASSGGFKYYGYTF.

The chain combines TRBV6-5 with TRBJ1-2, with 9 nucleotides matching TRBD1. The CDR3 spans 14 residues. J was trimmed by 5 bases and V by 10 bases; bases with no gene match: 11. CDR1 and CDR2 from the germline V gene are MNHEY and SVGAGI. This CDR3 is CATAGTGNSYGYTF. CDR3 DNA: TGTGCCACTGCCGGGACAGGGAATTCTTATGGCTACACCTTC.

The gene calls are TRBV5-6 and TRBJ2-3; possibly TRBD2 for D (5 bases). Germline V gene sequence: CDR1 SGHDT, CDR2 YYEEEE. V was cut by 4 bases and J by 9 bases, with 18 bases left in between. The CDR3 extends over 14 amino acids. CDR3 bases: TGTGCCAGCAGCCGGGCCCCAACTAGTGGGACGCAGTATTTT. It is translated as CASSRAPTSGTQYF.

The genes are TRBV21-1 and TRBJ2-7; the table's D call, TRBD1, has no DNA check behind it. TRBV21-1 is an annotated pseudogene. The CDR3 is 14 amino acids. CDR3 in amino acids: CASSTRDRAHEQYF. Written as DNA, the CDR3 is TGTGCCAGCAGCACAAGGGACAGGGCTCACGAGCAGTACTTC.

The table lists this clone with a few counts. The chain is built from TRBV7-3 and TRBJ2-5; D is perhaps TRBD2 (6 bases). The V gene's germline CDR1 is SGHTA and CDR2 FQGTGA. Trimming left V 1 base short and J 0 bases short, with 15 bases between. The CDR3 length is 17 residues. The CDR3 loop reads CASSLRAGSGYQETQYF. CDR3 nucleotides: TGTGCCAGCAGCTTAAGGGCGGGATCAGGTTACCAAGAGACCCAGTACTTC.

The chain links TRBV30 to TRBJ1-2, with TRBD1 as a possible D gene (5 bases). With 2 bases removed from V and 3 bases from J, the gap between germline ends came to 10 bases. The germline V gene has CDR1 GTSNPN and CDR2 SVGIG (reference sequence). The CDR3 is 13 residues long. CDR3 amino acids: CAWSSSQDYGYTF. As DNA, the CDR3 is TGTGCCTGGAGTAGTTCACAGGACTATGGCTACACCTTC.

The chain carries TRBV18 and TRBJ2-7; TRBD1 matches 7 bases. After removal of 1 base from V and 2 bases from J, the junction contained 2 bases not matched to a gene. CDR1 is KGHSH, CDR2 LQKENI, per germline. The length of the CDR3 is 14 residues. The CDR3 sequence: CASSPQDRTYEQYF. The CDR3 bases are TGTGCCAGCTCACCACAGGACAGGACCTACGAGCAGTACTTC.

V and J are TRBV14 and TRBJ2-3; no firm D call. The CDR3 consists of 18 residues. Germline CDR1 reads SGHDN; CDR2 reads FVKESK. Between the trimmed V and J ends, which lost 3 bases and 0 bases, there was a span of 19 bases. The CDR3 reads CASSHPSSGFRSTDTQYF. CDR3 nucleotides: TGTGCCAGCAGCCACCCCTCCAGTGGTTTCCGTAGCACAGATACGCAGTATTTT.

The CDR3 nucleotides are TGTGCCAGCCTCACCGGGACAGGGAGTGGCTACACCTTC. The encoded protein is CASLTGTGSGYTF. This chain uses TRBV2 with TRBJ1-2, with 9 bases lining up with TRBD1. The CDR3 covers 13 residues. Germline V lookup: CDR1 SNHLY, CDR2 FYNNEI. J lost 7 bases, V lost 8 bases, and 8 bases had no gene match.

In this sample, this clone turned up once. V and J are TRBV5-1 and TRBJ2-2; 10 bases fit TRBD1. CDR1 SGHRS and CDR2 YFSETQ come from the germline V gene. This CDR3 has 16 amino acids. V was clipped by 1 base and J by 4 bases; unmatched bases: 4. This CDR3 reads CASSLLRDRGTGELFF. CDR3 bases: TGCGCCAGCAGCTTGCTCCGGGACAGGGGCACCGGGGAGCTGTTTTTT. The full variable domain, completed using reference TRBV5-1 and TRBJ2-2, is KAGVTQTPRYLIKTRGQQVTLSCSPISGHRSVSWYQQTPGQGLQFLFEYFSETQRNKGNFPGRFSGRQFSNSRSEMNVSTLELGDSALYLCASSLLRDRGTGELFFGEGSRLTVL.

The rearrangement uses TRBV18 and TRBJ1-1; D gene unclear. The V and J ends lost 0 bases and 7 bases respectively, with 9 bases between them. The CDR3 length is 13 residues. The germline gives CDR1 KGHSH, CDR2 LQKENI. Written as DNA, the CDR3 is TGTGCCAGCTCACCACCTCAACAGTATGAAGCTTTCTTT. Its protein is CASSPPQQYEAFF.